This is a list of T cell receptor beta chains from one sample in a study of shared clonotypes between healthy human individuals. The repertoire was sequenced with immunoSEQ multiplex PCR; TCRdb's copy has only in-frame clones and lacks some. This table has fewer than 700,000 clones, 70% to 80% appearing once. The specimen sequenced was PBMCs. These receptors were collected from a woman aged 40 to 50 in good health. Some clones in this sample may be carry-over from other donors' samples. Both conserved end residues are part of each CDR3. Fields, in order: V gene, D gene, J gene, clone size, CDR3 protein, CDR3 DNA. The D gene is left open where the match is weak. The size entry is marked missing in some rows and otherwise reads once, few, many or a size class.

>TRBV4-2|-|TRBJ2-1|few
CASSQGEGARSHNEQFF
TGTGCCAGCAGCCAAGGGGAGGGGGCGCGTTCTCACAATGAGCAGTTCTTC
>TRBV5-1|-|TRBJ2-2|-
CASSPGPHTGELFF
TGCGCCAGCAGCCCGGGACCTCACACCGGGGAGCTGTTTTTT
>TRBV21-1|-|TRBJ2-2|-
CASSKVRLNANTGELFF
TGTGCCAGCAGCAAAGTAAGGCTAAACGCGAACACCGGGGAGCTGTTTTTT
>TRBV7-2|TRBD2|TRBJ2-1|once
CASSMGLAGVYEQFF
TGTGCCAGCAGCATGGGACTAGCGGGAGTCTATGAGCAGTTCTTC
>TRBV7-3|TRBD2|TRBJ2-3|-
CASSPGLAGGDTQYF
TGTGCCAGCAGTCCGGGACTAGCGGGAGGGGATACGCAGTATTTT
>TRBV29-1|-|TRBJ2-6|-
CSVAGTGANVLTF
TGCAGCGTTGCGGGGACCGGGGCCAACGTCCTGACTTTC
>TRBV18|TRBD2|TRBJ2-2|-
CASSRETSGTNTGELFF
TGTGCCAGCTCCCGGGAAACTAGCGGGACGAACACCGGGGAGCTGTTTTTT
>TRBV19|-|TRBJ1-5|-
CASSIDRVQPQHF
TGTGCCAGTAGTATAGACAGGGTTCAGCCCCAGCATTTT
>TRBV7-9|-|TRBJ1-2|-
CASSLLGEGYGYTF
TGTGCCAGCAGCTTACTCGGGGAAGGCTATGGCTACACCTTC
>TRBV2|-|TRBJ2-3|-
CASSELLGFTDTQYF
TGTGCCAGCAGTGAACTCTTGGGCTTCACAGATACGCAGTATTTT
>TRBV7-9|-|TRBJ2-7|-
CASSLSSYEQYF
TGTGCCAGCAGCTTAAGTAGTTACGAGCAGTACTTC
>TRBV15|-|TRBJ2-2|-
CATSRGRSGELFF
TGTGCCACCAGCAGAGGTAGATCCGGGGAGCTGTTTTTT
>TRBV7-2|-|TRBJ2-2|-
CASSPRFRGTGELFF
TGTGCCAGCAGCCCACGGTTCCGGGGAACCGGGGAGCTGTTTTTT
>TRBV5-1|TRBD1|TRBJ2-7|-
CASSFDRVYEQYF
TGCGCCAGCAGTTTTGACAGGGTCTACGAGCAGTACTTC
>TRBV28|-|TRBJ2-1|-
CATRDSRDNEQFF
TGTGCCACCCGGGACTCCCGAGACAATGAGCAGTTCTTC
>TRBV7-3|TRBD1|TRBJ2-1|-
CASSPGQGAINEQFF
TGTGCCAGCAGCCCTGGACAGGGGGCAATCAATGAGCAGTTCTTC
>TRBV5-4|-|TRBJ1-2|-
CASSLVPYGYTF
TGTGCCAGCAGCTTGGTGCCCTATGGCTACACCTTC
>TRBV9|TRBD2|TRBJ2-1|-
CASSGAGISYNEQFF
TGTGCCAGCAGCGGAGCGGGGATCTCCTACAATGAGCAGTTCTTC
>TRBV29-1|-|TRBJ2-3|-
CSVDWGDGTDTQYF
TGCAGCGTTGACTGGGGTGATGGGACAGATACGCAGTATTTT
>TRBV29-1|TRBD2|TRBJ2-5|-
CSHPGGSGGETQYF
TGCAGCCATCCCGGGGGATCGGGAGGGGAGACCCAGTACTTC